These T cell receptor beta chains were read from a single sample in a study of cytomegalovirus exposure and HLA in healthy donors. Data came from immunoSEQ multiplex PCR; TCRdb stores just in-frame clones and leaves some out. This table holds fewer than 90,000 clones, roughly three quarters found once. The sample consisted of PBMCs. These receptors came from a man aged 30-40 years in good health and CMV-seronegative. The CDR3 runs from the conserved cysteine through the conserved F or W. D genes are given only for firm matches. Rows give clone size only sometimes, using once, few, many, or a class for an expanded clone.

D: TRBD2
size: few
J: TRBJ2-1
V: TRBV10-3
DNA: TGTGCCATCAGTGGGGCGGGGGAGGGTAGCGGGTCAGAGTTCTTC
CDR3: CAISGAGEGSGSEFF

D: TRBD1
size: few
J: TRBJ1-2
V: TRBV7-2
DNA: TGTGCCAGCAGCCCAGACAGGGCTTTTGGCTACACCTTC
CDR3: CASSPDRAFGYTF

D: TRBD1
size: .
J: TRBJ1-1
V: TRBV6-5
DNA: TGTGCCAGCAGTTTACGGACAGGGGGGAACACTGAAGCTTTCTTT
CDR3: CASSLRTGGNTEAFF

D: TRBD2
size: .
J: TRBJ2-5
V: TRBV9
DNA: TGTGCCAGCAGCGCTACTCGGGGGACTAGCGGGAGGGTCGGGCAGGAGACCCAGTACTTC
CDR3: CASSATRGTSGRVGQETQYF

D: .
size: .
J: TRBJ1-3
V: TRBV6-5
DNA: TGTGCCAGCAGTTACGAGTTAGGAAACACCATATATTTT
CDR3: CASSYELGNTIYF

D: TRBD1
size: .
J: TRBJ1-2
V: TRBV7-9
DNA: TGTGCCAGCAGCTTGGCGACAGGGGGTTCTGGCTACACCTTC
CDR3: CASSLATGGSGYTF

D: .
size: .
J: TRBJ2-2
V: TRBV28
DNA: TGTGCCAGCAGTCACGGACTTACGAACACCGGGGAGCTGTTTTTT
CDR3: CASSHGLTNTGELFF

D: TRBD1
size: .
J: TRBJ2-7
V: TRBV6-1
DNA: TGTGCCAGCAGTGAAGGGGGACAGGGGAGCAACGAGCAGTACTTC
CDR3: CASSEGGQGSNEQYF

D: .
size: .
J: TRBJ2-5
V: TRBV7-2
DNA: TGTGCCAGCAGCGAACAGGGTCCCCCCTTCCAAGAGACCCAGTACTTC
CDR3: CASSEQGPPFQETQYF

D: TRBD1
size: .
J: TRBJ2-5
V: TRBV11-2
DNA: TGTGCCAGCAGCTGGACAGGGAGACAAGAGACCCAGTACTTC
CDR3: CASSWTGRQETQYF

D: .
size: .
J: TRBJ2-6
V: TRBV19
DNA: TGTGCCACCAGCCCCTCTACAGTGGCTGGGGCCAACGTCCTGACTTTC
CDR3: CATSPSTVAGANVLTF

D: TRBD1
size: .
J: TRBJ2-7
V: TRBV5-1
DNA: TGCGCCAGCAGCTTGTTAGGGACAGGCTACGAGCAGTACTTC
CDR3: CASSLLGTGYEQYF

D: .
size: .
J: TRBJ2-1
V: TRBV9
DNA: TGTGCCAGCAGCACAGATAGCGGTTTCTACAATGAGCAGTTCTTC
CDR3: CASSTDSGFYNEQFF

D: .
size: .
J: TRBJ2-2
V: TRBV1
DNA: TGCACCAGCAGCCAGGCTCCCAGGGTCGCGAACACCGGGGAGCTGTTTTTT
CDR3: CTSSQAPRVANTGELFF

D: TRBD1
size: .
J: TRBJ2-7
V: TRBV11-2
DNA: TGTGCCAGCATGGAGCAGGGGGCCTCCTACGAGCAGTACTTC
CDR3: CASMEQGASYEQYF

D: .
size: .
J: TRBJ1-3
V: TRBV10-3
DNA: TGTGCCATCAGTGAGTACAGGGCCTTCTCTGGAAACACCATATATTTT
CDR3: CAISEYRAFSGNTIYF

D: .
size: .
J: TRBJ1-1
V: TRBV5-1
DNA: TGCGCCAGCAGTTTTACCTACAGGAGGGATACTGAAGCTTTCTTT
CDR3: CASSFTYRRDTEAFF

D: .
size: .
J: TRBJ1-2
V: TRBV5-4
DNA: TGTGCCAGCAGCTTGGTGGAGGGGAATCATGGCTACACCTTC
CDR3: CASSLVEGNHGYTF

D: .
size: .
J: TRBJ1-5
V: TRBV6-1
DNA: TGTGCCAGCAGTGAAGGGACACGCAGTTATAGCAATCAGCCCCAGCATTTT
CDR3: CASSEGTRSYSNQPQHF

D: .
size: .
J: TRBJ1-1
V: TRBV2
DNA: TGTGCCAGCAGTGTTCAGGGGAACACTGAAGCTTTCTTT
CDR3: CASSVQGNTEAFF

D: TRBD1
size: .
J: TRBJ1-5
V: TRBV6-5
DNA: TGTGCCAGCAGTGAGGGGGCGGTTCAGCCCCAGCATTTT
CDR3: CASSEGAVQPQHF

D: .
size: .
J: TRBJ1-1
V: TRBV18
DNA: TGTGCCAGCTCACCAGGGGAGGGCACTGAAGCTTTCTTT
CDR3: CASSPGEGTEAFF

D: TRBD2
size: .
J: TRBJ2-7
V: TRBV28
DNA: TGTGCCAGCAGTCTAGCATCGCGTACCGGGGGGGAGCAGTACTTC
CDR3: CASSLASRTGGEQYF

D: .
size: .
J: TRBJ2-3
V: TRBV5-1
DNA: TGCGCCAGCAGCTTATCAATAGCGATCCCAGATACGCAGTATTTT
CDR3: CASSLSIAIPDTQYF

D: .
size: once
J: TRBJ2-7
V: TRBV28
DNA: TGTGCCAGCACCGGGCAGGGATGGGCCTACGAGCAGTACTTC
CDR3: CASTGQGWAYEQYF

D: .
size: .
J: TRBJ2-7
V: TRBV19
DNA: TGTGCCAGTAGTATAGATCAAGAAAGAGACTACGAGCAGTACTTC
CDR3: CASSIDQERDYEQYF

D: .
size: .
J: TRBJ1-2
V: TRBV7-9
DNA: TGTTCCGGCCAGGGGCCCCACTATGGCTACACCTTC
CDR3: CSGQGPHYGYTF

D: .
size: .
J: TRBJ2-3
V: TRBV5-5
DNA: TGTGCCAGCAGCTTGGTAACTAGCACAGATACGCAGTATTTT
CDR3: CASSLVTSTDTQYF

D: .
size: few
J: TRBJ2-2
V: TRBV6-5
DNA: TGTGCCAGCAGGACTAGTGGCACCGGGGAGCTGTTTTTT
CDR3: CASRTSGTGELFF

D: .
size: few
J: TRBJ1-2
V: TRBV18
DNA: TGTGCCAGCTCACCATTGACAGAGAACTATGGCTACACCTTC
CDR3: CASSPLTENYGYTF

D: .
size: .
J: TRBJ2-2
V: TRBV19
DNA: TGTGCCAGTAGTATTGCTGGCCCCGGGGAGCTGTTTTTT
CDR3: CASSIAGPGELFF

D: .
size: .
J: TRBJ1-1
V: TRBV18
DNA: TGTGCCAGCTCACCGGGACAAAACACTGAAGCTTTCTTT
CDR3: CASSPGQNTEAFF

D: TRBD1
size: .
J: TRBJ2-7
V: TRBV18
DNA: TGTGCCAGCTCATTGGGACAGGGTGACTCCTACGAGCAGTACTTC
CDR3: CASSLGQGDSYEQYF

D: TRBD1
size: once
J: TRBJ1-1
V: TRBV9
DNA: TGTGCCAGCAGCGTAGGCCAGGGGGCCACTGAAGCTTTCTTT
CDR3: CASSVGQGATEAFF

D: TRBD2
size: .
J: TRBJ2-3
V: TRBV5-1
DNA: TGCGCCAGCAGCTTGGGCTCTAGCGGAACCACAGATACGCAGTATTTT
CDR3: CASSLGSSGTTDTQYF

D: TRBD2
size: .
J: TRBJ2-3
V: TRBV19
DNA: TGTGCCAGTAGTCCCGACCAGCGGGGATCAGATACGCAGTATTTT
CDR3: CASSPDQRGSDTQYF

D: TRBD1
size: .
J: TRBJ1-5
V: TRBV6-6
DNA: TGTGCCAGCAGTTGGACAGGGCTGGGGAATCAGCCCCAGCATTTT
CDR3: CASSWTGLGNQPQHF

D: TRBD1
size: .
J: TRBJ1-5
V: TRBV4-2
DNA: TGTGCCAGCAGCCCCGCACAGGGGAGCAATCAGCCCCAGCATTTT
CDR3: CASSPAQGSNQPQHF

D: TRBD1
size: .
J: TRBJ1-2
V: TRBV5-1
DNA: TGCGCCAGCAGCCCGGGACAGGAGTTCTATGGCTACACCTTC
CDR3: CASSPGQEFYGYTF

D: TRBD1
size: .
J: TRBJ1-2
V: TRBV19
DNA: TGTGCCACAACCGGGACAGGGTATGGCTACACCTTC
CDR3: CATTGTGYGYTF

D: .
size: .
J: TRBJ1-5
V: TRBV10-3
DNA: TGTGCCATCAGTGAGTCTAGCGATCAGCCCCAGCATTTT
CDR3: CAISESSDQPQHF

D: .
size: .
J: TRBJ2-7
V: TRBV18
DNA: TGTGCCAGCTCACCGGCCTTGTGGGAGCAGTACTTC
CDR3: CASSPALWEQYF

D: TRBD2
size: .
J: TRBJ2-1
V: TRBV6-5
DNA: TGTGCCAGCAGTTACTCCAGCGGGATATACAATGAGCAGTTCTTC
CDR3: CASSYSSGIYNEQFF

D: TRBD1
size: .
J: TRBJ1-2
V: TRBV4-1
DNA: TGCGCCAGCAGCCAGGAGACAGGGAGCACCTATGGCTACACCTTC
CDR3: CASSQETGSTYGYTF

D: .
size: once
J: TRBJ1-2
V: TRBV9
DNA: TGTGCCAGCAGCGTCGGGGGTTTGGACTATGGCTACACCTTC
CDR3: CASSVGGLDYGYTF

D: TRBD1
size: few
J: TRBJ1-3
V: TRBV10-3
DNA: TGTGCCATCAGCGGGAGGACAGGGCCGGCTGGAAACACCATATATTTT
CDR3: CAISGRTGPAGNTIYF

D: .
size: .
J: TRBJ2-5
V: TRBV6-4
DNA: TGTGCCAGGGTAGGGGGGGAACAAGAGACCCAGTACTTC
CDR3: CARVGGEQETQYF

D: TRBD2
size: .
J: TRBJ2-1
V: TRBV2
DNA: TGTGCCAGCCGGGTTAGCGGGAGGGTGGGTGAGCAGTTCTTC
CDR3: CASRVSGRVGEQFF